This TCR beta chain was identified in a study of blood T cell repertoires in COVID-19. Study-level information: Sample material is recorded as cDNA or gDNA derived from T cells, B-cell-depleted T cells, or PBMCs.

Per the authors' pipeline: Reference gene primers were amplified, and this amplification served to estimate nucleated cell counts. Clones were read by immunoSEQ multiplex PCR, and TCRdb kept only the in-frame ones, dropping some. For V, J and clone size, that table is used; D and trimming come from the DNA. Altogether over 150,000 clones are present, approximately 84% being singletons, with the ten largest covering roughly 14%. The CDR3 is 9 residues long. The V and J ends lost 6 bases and 3 bases respectively, with 3 bases between them. Germline loops: CDR1 DFQATT, CDR2 SNEGSKA (reference sequence).

The origin of this receptor is a young man with active or convalescent COVID-19. Sequences were obtained from peripheral blood. V and J are TRBV20-1 and TRBJ2-7, with no clear D. The CDR3 region is CSANYEQYF. The CDR3 DNA is TGCAGTGCCAACTACGAGCAGTACTTC.